Each of the 9 T cell receptor beta chains below was sequenced from the same sample in a study of technical replicates of blood from a handful of donors. Libraries were prepared by immunoSEQ multiplex PCR; TCRdb keeps only in-frame clonotypes and omits some of them. The sample lists some 70,000 clones, under 98% seen once, with 0.25% to 0.3% in the top ten. The sequencing sample was made of T cells isolated from PBMCs. These receptors all stem from a human donor in good health.

The gene calls are TRBV10-3 and TRBJ1-2, with 9 bases fitting TRBD1. With V trimmed by 6 bases and J by 0 bases, 8 bases remained unmatched. The CDR3 length is 16 residues. CDR1 is ENHRY and CDR2 is SYGVKD in the germline V gene. The CDR3 protein is CAISGDREIPNYGYTF. DNA of the CDR3: TGTGCCATCAGCGGGGACAGGGAAATTCCTAACTATGGCTACACCTTC.

The chain has TRBV7-3 and TRBJ2-2; 10 bases agree with TRBD2. Germline V gene lookup returns CDR1 SGHTA and CDR2 FQGTGA. The J segment lost 5 bases and the V segment lost 6 bases, leaving 3 bases of the junction unmatched. This CDR3 has 14 amino acids. In DNA form, the CDR3 reads TGTGCCAGCAGTCTAGCGGGAGCTACCGGGGAGCTGTTTTTT. It translates to CASSLAGATGELFF.

Only one count was recorded for this clone. This chain uses TRBV5-1 with TRBJ2-7, with D tentatively TRBD2 (5 bases). There are 14 residues in the CDR3. The V end lost 0 bases, the J end lost 2 bases, and 9 bases lay between the germline ends. Per germline, CDR1 SGHRS and CDR2 YFSETQ. The CDR3 loop reads CASSLETGTYEQYF. CDR3 sequence (DNA): TGCGCCAGCAGCTTGGAAACGGGAACCTACGAGCAGTACTTC.

This clone was seen a single time. This chain connects TRBV9 to TRBJ2-3, with 11 bases aligning to TRBD2. The CDR3 totals 15 residues. Germline loops: CDR1 SGDLS, CDR2 YYNGEE. V lost 3 bases and J lost 0; bases outside the gene matches: 0. CDR3 sequence: CASSGLAGSTDTQYF. The CDR3, as DNA: TGTGCCAGCAGCGGACTAGCGGGAAGCACAGATACGCAGTATTTT. The entire variable domain, with the rest obtained from reference TRBV9 and TRBJ2-3, is as follows: DSGVTQTPKHLITATGQRVTLRCSPRSGDLSVYWYQQSLDQGLQFLIQYYNGEERAKGNILERFSAQQFPDLHSELNLSSLELGDSALYFCASSGLAGSTDTQYFGPGTRLTVL.

The V gene is TRBV7-3, the J gene TRBJ2-5; D is possibly TRBD2 (6 bases). There are 15 residues in the CDR3. V lost 2 bases and J lost 7, with 17 bases in between. In germline, CDR1 is SGHTA, CDR2 FQGTGA. The CDR3 here is CASSLEAGPGGTQYF. The CDR3 coding sequence is TGTGCCAGCAGCTTAGAAGCGGGCCCCGGCGGGACCCAGTACTTC.

J is TRBJ1-2 and V is TRBV7-9; TRBD1 is a possible D gene (5 bases). The CDR3 is made up of 19 amino acids. The germline V gene encodes CDR1 SEHNR and CDR2 FQNEAQ (reference sequence). V dropped 1 base and J dropped 1 base, with 22 bases sitting between them. The CDR3 here is CASSLGWQTAKVHNYGYTF. As DNA, the CDR3 is TGTGCCAGCAGCTTAGGGTGGCAGACAGCTAAGGTCCATAACTATGGCTACACCTTC. Based on the CDR3 plus reference TRBV7-9 and TRBJ1-2, the full variable domain is DTGVSQNPRHKITKRGQNVTFRCDPISEHNRLYWYRQTLGQGPEFLTYFQNEAQLEKSRLLSDRFSAERPKGSFSTLEIQRTEQGDSAMYLCASSLGWQTAKVHNYGYTFGSGTRLTVV.

This sequence joins TRBV7-2 and TRBJ2-5; unclear D gene. CDR1 is SGHTA, CDR2 FQGNSA, per germline. The ends were cut back, 3 bases at V and 0 bases at J, with 8 bases in the middle. CDR3 size: 14 residues. CDR3 nucleotides: TGTGCCAGCAGCTTGTTGCAGAACCAAGAGACCCAGTACTTC. It codes for CASSLLQNQETQYF.

This chain links TRBV7-6 with TRBJ1-3, with 8 positions matching TRBD1. CDR3 size: 14 residues. CDR1 and CDR2 (germline): SGHVS, FNYEAQ. The trim removed 5 bases at V and 4 bases at J, leaving 4 bases unmatched. The CDR3 reads CASSQDRAGNTIYF. In DNA form, the CDR3 reads TGTGCCAGCAGCCAGGACAGGGCCGGAAACACCATATATTTT.

The genes are TRBV2 and TRBJ2-7; 9 positions match TRBD1. Germline loops: CDR1 SNHLY, CDR2 FYNNEI. The CDR3 has 13 amino acids. In nucleotides, the CDR3 is TGTGCGATTGCCGGGACAGGGTACTACGAGCAGTACTTC. Protein product: CAIAGTGYYEQYF. Full variable domain (rest looked up from reference TRBV2 and TRBJ2-7): EPEVTQTPSHQVTQMGQEVILRCVPISNHLYFYWYRQILGQKVEFLVSFYNNEISEKSEIFDDQFSVERPDGSNFTLKIRSTKLEDSAMYFCAIAGTGYYEQYFGPGTRLTVT.